The 27 T cell receptor beta chains reported below all come from one sample, sequenced in a study of T cell repertoires in cytomegalovirus infection. Their recognized antigens are unknown. TCRdb reprocessed the reads via MiXCR and lists one record per CDR3 protein. The sample shows some 100,000 distinct CDR3 sequences, roughly 30% of them seen only once. The sequenced sample was CD8+ T cells from cultured PBMCs, obtained from culture after CMV antigen stimulation. The receptors originated from a human donor in good health (CMV status not recorded). Some clones in this sample may be carry-over from other donors' samples.

V is TRBV20-1 and J is TRBJ2-1, with 8 nucleotides matching TRBD1. CDR1 DFQATT and CDR2 SNEGSKA come from the germline V gene (reference sequence). The V segment lost 6 bases and the J segment 0 bases; nucleotides outside the gene matches: 10. The CDR3 spans 16 residues. The CDR3 nucleotides are TGCAGTGCGCACGAGACAGGGGTTAGCTCCTACAATGAGCAGTTCTTC. It codes for CSAHETGVSSYNEQFF.

The chain uses TRBV27 and TRBJ1-1, with D perhaps TRBD1 (6 bases). In germline, CDR1 is MNHEY, CDR2 SMNVEV (reference sequence). This CDR3 is built from 15 residues. Trimming cost V 5 bases and J 4 bases, with 17 bases left between them. The CDR3 sequence is CASSASGGASTEAFF. The CDR3 coding sequence is TGTGCCAGCAGTGCTTCGGGGGGCGCGAGCACTGAAGCTTTCTTT.

The J gene is TRBJ2-1, the V gene TRBV19, with D possibly being TRBD1 (6 bases). V was shortened by 7 bases and J by 6 bases, with 16 bases between the two germline ends. The V gene's germline CDR1 is LNHDA and CDR2 SQIVND (reference sequence). The CDR3 covers 14 residues. CDR3 DNA: TGTGCCAGTACCCAGGGGCTCAAGGTCAATGAGCAGTTCTTC. It encodes CASTQGLKVNEQFF.

The CDR3 nucleotides are TGCAGTGCTAGAGATCCCTACGGAGGAGCGGTGGAGTACGAGCAGTACTTC. Translation gives CSARDPYGGAVEYEQYF. The chain couples TRBV20-1 to TRBJ2-7; D might be TRBD2 (5 bases). The germline gives CDR1 DFQATT, CDR2 SNEGSKA (reference sequence). The CDR3 consists of 17 residues. Deletions cut 0 bases from V and 4 bases from J, with 22 bases between.

This chain links TRBV27 with TRBJ1-2; the D is unclear. The germline V gene has CDR1 MNHEY and CDR2 SMNVEV (reference sequence). CDR3 size: 13 residues. Trimming cost V 4 bases and J 4 bases, with 10 bases left between them. The CDR3 coding sequence is TGTGCCAGCAGTTACGGGATTGCCTATGGCTACACCTTC. It translates to CASSYGIAYGYTF.

The genes are TRBV4-2 and TRBJ2-7; TRBD1 matches at 7 bases. The length of the CDR3 is 14 residues. Germline assignment: CDR1 LGHNA and CDR2 YNFKEQ. Losses at the gene ends were 2 bases for V and 3 bases for J; bases not matched to a gene: 4. The CDR3 sequence: CASSQSQGVYEQYF. The CDR3 DNA reads as TGTGCCAGCAGCCAATCCCAGGGGGTCTACGAGCAGTACTTC.

This clonotype showed up many times. V is TRBV7-2 and J is TRBJ1-1; TRBD1 aligns across 10 bases. V dropped 6 bases and J dropped 0; count of bases not matched to a gene: 7. This CDR3 has 16 amino acids. Germline V gene data show CDR1 as SGHTA and CDR2 as FQGNSA. The CDR3 DNA follows: TGTGCCAGCAGGCCCGGGACAGGGGTGATGAACACTGAAGCTTTCTTT. Translation: CASRPGTGVMNTEAFF.

The chain joins TRBV6-6 to TRBJ2-3, with 7 bases lining up with TRBD2. The CDR3 is made up of 16 amino acids. Looked up from germline, CDR1 is MNHNY and CDR2 is SVGAGI (reference sequence). After removal of 5 bases from V and 1 base from J, the junction contained 9 bases not matched to a gene. CDR3 in amino acids: CASSPTWGGGTDTQYF. The CDR3 nucleotides are TGTGCCAGCAGTCCTACCTGGGGGGGAGGCACAGATACGCAGTATTTT.

This clonotype was detected only a few times. The chain has TRBV7-6 and TRBJ2-7, with 9 bases that match TRBD1. J was trimmed by 7 bases and V by 4 bases; bases with no gene match: 8. CDR1 is SGHVS, CDR2 FNYEAQ, per germline. This CDR3 spans 14 amino acids. This CDR3 is CASSSRTGAEEQYF. The CDR3 DNA sequence: TGTGCCAGCAGCTCAAGGACAGGGGCTGAAGAGCAGTACTTC.

The V and J genes are TRBV4-1 and TRBJ1-6, with a weak D call TRBD1 (5 bases). CDR1 is MGHRA, CDR2 YSYEKL, per germline. The V and J ends lost 4 bases and 9 bases respectively, with 10 bases between them. This CDR3 contains 13 residues. The CDR3 here is CASSLGAFSPLHF. CDR3 in DNA: TGCGCCAGCAGCCTAGGGGCTTTTTCACCCCTCCACTTT.

This chain uses TRBV4-1 with TRBJ1-3; a weak D match, TRBD1 (5 bases). The germline V gene has CDR1 MGHRA and CDR2 YSYEKL. The CDR3 length is 15 residues. With 0 bases removed from V and 2 bases from J, the gap between germline ends came to 8 bases. This CDR3 reads CASSQDGGTGNTIYF. CDR3 coding DNA: TGCGCCAGCAGCCAAGATGGGGGGACTGGAAACACCATATATTTT.

This clonotype was recorded at least ten times. This sequence joins TRBV28 and TRBJ2-5; TRBD1 or TRBD2 may be the D gene (6 bases each). Trimming removed 1 base at V and 5 bases at J, with 20 bases between. Germline V gives CDR1 MDHEN, CDR2 SYDVKM. The CDR3 length is 17 residues. The CDR3 nucleotides read TGTGCCAGCAGTTTATTATCGGGGGCCGCCCCTTGGGAGACCCAGTACTTC. Translated: CASSLLSGAAPWETQYF.

With respect to this clonotype: This sequence may be a read error, since a much larger clone differs from it by one base. V is TRBV7-6 and J is TRBJ2-7, with 7 bases fitting TRBD1. Germline values: CDR1 SGHVS, CDR2 FNYEAQ. The CDR3 contains 12 residues. This CDR3 is CASSSTGDEEYF. As DNA, the CDR3 is TGTGCCAGCAGCTCAACAGGGGACGAGGAGTACTTC.

The rearrangement links TRBV15 to TRBJ2-3; no clear D. Trimming took off 3 bases at V and 4 bases at J, with 11 bases between the two ends. Germline lookup yields CDR1 LNHNV and CDR2 YYDKDF (reference sequence). CDR3 length: 14 amino acids. CDR3 amino acids: CATSRGDAADTQYF. The CDR3 DNA sequence: TGTGCCACCAGCAGGGGTGACGCCGCAGATACGCAGTATTTT.

This chain links TRBV20-1 with TRBJ2-1; 8 bases align to TRBD1. There are 16 residues in the CDR3. Germline-derived CDR1 and CDR2 are DFQATT and SNEGSKA (reference sequence). After removal of 2 bases from V and 6 bases from J, the junction contained 12 bases not matched to a gene. CDR3 amino acids: CSARLPRDRSRNEQFF. The CDR3 nucleotides are TGCAGTGCTAGACTACCCCGGGACAGGTCCCGCAATGAGCAGTTCTTC.

This clonotype showed up just a few times. The chain combines TRBV18 with TRBJ2-3, with D possibly being TRBD1 (6 bases). The germline gives CDR1 KGHSH, CDR2 LQKENI. The CDR3 contains 16 residues. V was clipped by 5 bases and J by 2 bases, with 17 bases between them. The CDR3 loop reads CASSSDTGFYTDTQYF. In DNA form, the CDR3 reads TGTGCCAGCTCATCGGATACAGGGTTTTACACAGATACGCAGTATTTT.

This chain joins TRBV5-5 and TRBJ1-2; weak D call: TRBD1 (5 bases). Germline CDR1 and CDR2: SGHKS and YYEKEE (reference sequence). The CDR3 loop spans 13 amino acids. Trimming pared 0 bases from V and 4 bases from J, leaving 7 bases between. This CDR3 is CASSLADSYGYTF. In nucleotides, the CDR3 is TGTGCCAGCAGCTTGGCCGACAGCTATGGCTACACCTTC.

V is TRBV2 and J is TRBJ2-5; 11 positions agree with TRBD1. Trimming at V came to 0 bases and at J to 4 bases, leaving 7 bases not matched to a gene. Germline CDR1 and CDR2: SNHLY and FYNNEI. This CDR3 contains 17 residues. CDR3 residues: CASSEAVGQGAGETQYF. DNA for the CDR3: TGTGCCAGCAGTGAAGCTGTCGGACAGGGGGCAGGAGAGACCCAGTACTTC.

A few counts support this clonotype. This rearrangement joins TRBV7-9 to TRBJ2-5; D gene uncertain. Trimming removed 4 bases from V and 0 bases from J, with 9 bases in between. The CDR3 is made up of 14 amino acids. Germline CDR1 is SEHNR and CDR2 is FQNEAQ (reference sequence). The CDR3 DNA reads TGTGCCAGCAGCTCACCGAGAGACCAAGAGACCCAGTACTTC. The encoded protein is CASSSPRDQETQYF.

The chain is built from TRBV24-1 and TRBJ2-3, with a possible D match to TRBD1 (6 bases). This CDR3 has 17 amino acids. Trimming took 1 base from V and 8 from J, leaving 21 bases between them. The V gene's germline CDR1 is KGHDR and CDR2 SFDVKD. CDR3 coding DNA: TGTGCCACCAGTGATTTTAGGGGACACCATATGACCAGTACGCAGTATTTT. This encodes CATSDFRGHHMTSTQYF.

The gene calls are TRBV5-6 and TRBJ2-3; 9 bases line up with TRBD2. The CDR3 has 18 amino acids. Per germline, CDR1 SGHDT and CDR2 YYEEEE. V lost 0 bases, J lost 0 bases, and 8 bases stayed unmatched. The CDR3 DNA follows: TGTGCCAGCAGCTTGGAAGCTAGCGGGGCGTCTAGCACAGATACGCAGTATTTT. This codes for CASSLEASGASSTDTQYF.

This clonotype was detected only a few times. V usage is TRBV27 and J usage is TRBJ1-5, with D unresolved. CDR3 length: 13 residues. Germline CDR1 and CDR2: MNHEY and SMNVEV (reference sequence). Trimming stripped 0 bases from V and 0 bases from J, with 0 bases between. The CDR3: CASSLSSNQPQHF. In nucleotides, the CDR3 is TGTGCCAGCAGTTTATCTAGCAATCAGCCCCAGCATTTT.

This clonotype was counted many times. The chain employs TRBV27 and TRBJ2-1, with unresolved D. The V gene's germline CDR1 is MNHEY and CDR2 SMNVEV (reference sequence). The CDR3 is 12 amino acids. V dropped 5 bases and J dropped 4 bases, with 6 bases sitting between them. The CDR3 DNA is TGTGCCAGCAGTCCAGGTTACAATGAGCAGTTCTTC. Protein: CASSPGYNEQFF.

V and J are TRBV29-1 and TRBJ2-7, with D unclear. Germline CDR1 reads SQVTM; CDR2 reads ANQGSEA. This CDR3 has 13 amino acids. The ends were cut back, 2 bases at V and 2 bases at J, with 10 bases in the middle. The CDR3 DNA follows: TGCAGCGTTGAAACGTCAGAGACCTACGAGCAGTACTTC. This translates into CSVETSETYEQYF.

V is TRBV2 and J is TRBJ1-1, with D unclear. The CDR3 runs to 14 residues. CDR1 is SNHLY, CDR2 FYNNEI, per germline. The V and J ends lost 1 base and 3 bases respectively, with 9 bases between them. In DNA, the CDR3 is TGTGCCAGCAGTGAAGTTAAAGGTTACACTGAAGCTTTCTTT. This encodes CASSEVKGYTEAFF.

The V and J genes are TRBV9 and TRBJ2-3; the D is unclear. This CDR3 has 15 residues. The V and J ends lost 3 bases and 1 base respectively, with 12 bases between them. From germline, CDR1 is SGDLS and CDR2 YYNGEE. CDR3 amino acids: CASSALNHGTDTQYF. CDR3 nucleotide sequence: TGTGCCAGCAGCGCACTTAATCACGGCACAGATACGCAGTATTTT.

The chain is built from TRBV6-5 and TRBJ1-2, with D hard to call. This CDR3 region has 19 residues. Germline V CDR1 and CDR2: MNHEY, SVGAGI. Trimming stripped 0 bases from V and 7 bases from J, with 27 bases between. The CDR3 nucleotides are TGTGCCAGCAGTTACTCTTGGGGTTCAGAAGTAACCTACTTTCGTGGCTACACCTTC. Protein sequence: CASSYSWGSEVTYFRGYTF.